This T cell receptor (beta chain) came from a study of control samples from healthy donors and cancer patients (dated by TCRdb to 2018 to 2020). The library relied on the immunoSEQ multiplex PCR assay. The table comes from immuneACCESS by way of TCRdb, which keeps in-frame sequences with V and J called. Part of the clones is missing from these tables; in studies checked, under half for an unresolved V gene and the rest for unknown reasons. The sample contains about 18,000 clones, around 80% of them found a single time. Clones ranked in the top ten supply approximately 30% of the sample. With respect to this clone: No cognate antigen has been identified for it. One base away there is no much larger clone; base qualities are not given.

The CDR3 contains 19 residues, cysteine and phenylalanine counted. Only the CDR3 part of the read is kept: 57 bases, read in frame from the first base. Via the germline V gene, CDR1 is SGHAT and CDR2 FQNNGV. Trimming accounts for 9 bases at V and 6 bases at J, while the number of junction bases matched to no gene is 21. The receptor comes from a woman between 70 and 85 years old with lung cancer. The rearranged segments are TRBV11-2 and TRBJ2-5; the central 14 bases match TRBD2. Sequences were obtained from PBMCs. The CDR3 sequence is CARTVAGLAGGRSRQTQYF. The base sequence is TGTGCCAGGACTGTAGCCGGACTAGCGGGAGGTAGGAGTAGGCAGACCCAGTACTTC.